The TCR beta chain under discussion was sequenced for a study of blood T cell repertoires in COVID-19. Study as a whole: Acute and convalescent COVID-19 samples came from the United States, Italy and Spain.

In the authors' workflow: Cell counts per sample came from amplifying reference gene primers. TCRdb's table, derived via immunoSEQ multiplex PCR, lists solely in-frame clones and lacks some. D and trimming were read from the DNA, whereas the V and J calls and clone size are those reported in that table. Here the sample spans hundreds of thousands of clones, roughly 87% being singletons. Seattle researchers signed up patients amid active infection and tracked them longitudinally. This CDR3 region has 14 residues. Looked up from germline, CDR1 is MNHEY and CDR2 is SVGAGI. Germline trimming cut 2 bases from V and 6 bases from J; bases unmatched to any gene: 4. This clone was detected only once.

The sequence derives from a man between 18 and 35 years old with COVID-19, enrolled during active disease. The chain employs TRBV6-5 and TRBJ1-1; the match to TRBD1 covers 9 bases. Sequencing used peripheral blood. The CDR3 is CASSYDRGYAEAFF. The CDR3 DNA reads TGTGCCAGCAGTTACGACAGGGGGTACGCTGAAGCTTTCTTT.